The T cell receptor (beta chain) described here comes from a study of post-analysis software for immune sequencing data. Study details: Relapsing-remitting, secondary progressive and progressive-relapsing courses of multiple sclerosis were included.

Concerning this clonotype: The antigen remains unidentified. One junction end does not reproduce the germline sequence, and a read error may be involved.

Findings and caveats of the study: By F measure, samples from a shared preparation batch strongly co-clustered. The normalized Chao1 diversity of multiple sclerosis patients was significantly lower than that of controls.

The authors incorporated unique molecular identifiers into the TCR beta cDNA libraries. With about 0.95 to 11 million T cells as the source, roughly 0.5 million cDNA molecules resulted. MiXCR, run by TCRdb on the PCR reads, gives a single entry per CDR3 protein. The table has about half a million distinct CDR3 sequences, approximately 45% seen once. This clonotype was sampled from a girl aged 5-17 years with multiple sclerosis. Sequencing was performed on blood.

CDR3 bases: TGTGCCAGCAGCCCCAGCCCTTCAACTAATGAAAAACCGTTTTTT. This sequence encodes CASSPSPSTNEKPFF. This chain joins TRBV6-5 and TRBJ1-4; D call uncertain. This CDR3 is 15 amino acids long. The germline V gene has CDR1 MNHEY and CDR2 SVGAGI.